This T cell receptor beta chain originates from a study of breast tumors, draining lymph nodes, adjacent tissues. Notes on the study in general: Data only fit, rather than demonstrated, lymph node origin of most tumor T cells. Findings are consistent with lymph node origin and intratumoral expansion of most tumor T cells.

A remark on this clonotype: Its antigen is unidentified.

One entry per CDR3 protein results from TCRdb running MiXCR on the multiplex PCR reads. The profile shows over 10,000 distinct CDR3 sequences, approximately 70% of them singletons. Source material: tumor-adjacent breast tissue. The clonotype originates from a female donor with breast cancer. Some clones in this sample may be carry-over from other donors' samples.

CDR3 loop: CASSLGRAGELFF. CDR3 nucleotide sequence: TGTGCCAGCAGCTTAGGCAGGGCCGGGGAGCTGTTTTTT. This chain joins TRBV7-2 and TRBJ2-2; D possibly corresponds to TRBD1 (5 bases). This CDR3 has 13 residues. Per germline, CDR1 SGHTA and CDR2 FQGNSA. Trimming pared 1 base from V and 6 bases from J, leaving 6 bases between.